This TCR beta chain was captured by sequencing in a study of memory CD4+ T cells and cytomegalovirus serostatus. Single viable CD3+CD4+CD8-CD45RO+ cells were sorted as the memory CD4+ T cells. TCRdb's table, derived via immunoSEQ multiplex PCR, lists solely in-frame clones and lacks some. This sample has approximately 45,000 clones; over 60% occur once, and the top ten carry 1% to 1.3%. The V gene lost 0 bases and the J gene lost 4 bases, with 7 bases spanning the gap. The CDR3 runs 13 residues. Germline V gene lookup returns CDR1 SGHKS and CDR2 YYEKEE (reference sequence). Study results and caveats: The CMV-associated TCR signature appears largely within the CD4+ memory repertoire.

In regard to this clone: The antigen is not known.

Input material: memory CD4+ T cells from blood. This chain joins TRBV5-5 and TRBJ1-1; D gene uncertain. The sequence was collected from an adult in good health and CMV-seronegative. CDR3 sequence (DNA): TGTGCCAGCAGCTTGGATGTGGGCACTGAAGCTTTCTTT. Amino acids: CASSLDVGTEAFF.